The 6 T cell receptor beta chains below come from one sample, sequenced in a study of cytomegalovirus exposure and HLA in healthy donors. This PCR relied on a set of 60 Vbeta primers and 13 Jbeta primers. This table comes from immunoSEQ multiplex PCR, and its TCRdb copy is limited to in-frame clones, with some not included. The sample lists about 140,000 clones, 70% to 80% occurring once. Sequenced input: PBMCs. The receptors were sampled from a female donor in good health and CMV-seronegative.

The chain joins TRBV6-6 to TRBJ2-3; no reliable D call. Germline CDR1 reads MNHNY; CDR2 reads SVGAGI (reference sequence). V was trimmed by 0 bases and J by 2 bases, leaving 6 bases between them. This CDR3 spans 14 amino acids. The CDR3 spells CASSYSFFTDTQYF. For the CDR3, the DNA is TGTGCCAGCAGTTACTCTTTCTTCACAGATACGCAGTATTTT.

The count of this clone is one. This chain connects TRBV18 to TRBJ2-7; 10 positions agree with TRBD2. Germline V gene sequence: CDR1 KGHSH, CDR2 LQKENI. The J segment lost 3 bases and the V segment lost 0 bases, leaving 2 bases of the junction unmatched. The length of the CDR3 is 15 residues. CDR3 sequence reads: CASSPPASGGYEQYF. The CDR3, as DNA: TGTGCCAGCTCACCACCGGCTAGCGGGGGCTACGAGCAGTACTTC.

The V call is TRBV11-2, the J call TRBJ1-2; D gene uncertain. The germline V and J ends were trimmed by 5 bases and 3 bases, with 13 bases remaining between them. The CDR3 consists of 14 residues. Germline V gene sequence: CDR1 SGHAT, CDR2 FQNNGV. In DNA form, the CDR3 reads TGTGCCAGCAGCGGGGAGGGAGGTTACTATGGCTACACCTTC. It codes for CASSGEGGYYGYTF.

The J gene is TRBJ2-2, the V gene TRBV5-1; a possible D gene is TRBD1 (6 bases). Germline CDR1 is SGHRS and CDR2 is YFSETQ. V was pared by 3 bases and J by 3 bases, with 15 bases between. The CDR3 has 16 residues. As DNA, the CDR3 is TGCGCCAGCAGCTCAAGCACAGGGCCTCACACCGGGGAGCTGTTTTTT. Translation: CASSSSTGPHTGELFF.

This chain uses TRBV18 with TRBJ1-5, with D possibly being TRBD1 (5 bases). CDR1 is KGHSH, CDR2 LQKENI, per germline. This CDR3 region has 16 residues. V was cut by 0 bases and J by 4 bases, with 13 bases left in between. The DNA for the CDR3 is TGTGCCAGCTCACCACCCGGAGGGGCAGGGAATCAGCCCCAGCATTTT. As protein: CASSPPGGAGNQPQHF. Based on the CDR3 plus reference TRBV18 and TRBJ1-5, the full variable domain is NAGVMQNPRHLVRRRGQEARLRCSPMKGHSHVYWYRQLPEEGLKFMVYLQKENIIDESGMPKERFSAEFPKEGPSILRIQQVVRGDSAAYFCASSPPGGAGNQPQHFGDGTRLSIL.

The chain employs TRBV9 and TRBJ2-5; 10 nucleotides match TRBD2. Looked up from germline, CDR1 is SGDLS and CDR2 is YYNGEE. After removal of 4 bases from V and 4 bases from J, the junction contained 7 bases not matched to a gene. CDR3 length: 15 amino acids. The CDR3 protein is CASSSSVAGGETQYF. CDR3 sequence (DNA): TGTGCCAGCAGCTCTTCTGTAGCGGGAGGAGAGACCCAGTACTTC.